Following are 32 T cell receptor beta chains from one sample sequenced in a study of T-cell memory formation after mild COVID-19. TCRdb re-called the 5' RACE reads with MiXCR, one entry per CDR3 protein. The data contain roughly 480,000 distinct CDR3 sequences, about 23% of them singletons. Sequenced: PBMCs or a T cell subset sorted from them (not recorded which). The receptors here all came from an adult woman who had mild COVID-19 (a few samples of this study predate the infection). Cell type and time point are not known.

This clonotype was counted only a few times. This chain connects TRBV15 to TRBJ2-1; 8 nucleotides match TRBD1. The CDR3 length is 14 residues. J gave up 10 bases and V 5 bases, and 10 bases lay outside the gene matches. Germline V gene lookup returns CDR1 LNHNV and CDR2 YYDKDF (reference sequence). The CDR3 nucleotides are TGTGCCACCAGCCTACGGACAGGGTCGCGCGAGCAGTTCTTC. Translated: CATSLRTGSREQFF.

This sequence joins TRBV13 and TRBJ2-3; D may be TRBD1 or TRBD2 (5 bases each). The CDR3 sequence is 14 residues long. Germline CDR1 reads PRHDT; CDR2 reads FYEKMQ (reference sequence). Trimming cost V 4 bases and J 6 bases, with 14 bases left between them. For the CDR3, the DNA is TGTGCCAGCAGCTCGGCCGGGGCGGCGGATACGCAGTATTTT. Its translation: CASSSAGAADTQYF.

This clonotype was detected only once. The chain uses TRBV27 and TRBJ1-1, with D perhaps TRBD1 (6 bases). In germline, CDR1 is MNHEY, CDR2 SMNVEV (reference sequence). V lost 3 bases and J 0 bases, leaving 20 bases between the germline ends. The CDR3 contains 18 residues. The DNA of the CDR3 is TGTGCCAGCAGTTTTGGGGGATACAGGGTAACTGTGAACACTGAAGCTTTCTTT. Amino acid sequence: CASSFGGYRVTVNTEAFF.

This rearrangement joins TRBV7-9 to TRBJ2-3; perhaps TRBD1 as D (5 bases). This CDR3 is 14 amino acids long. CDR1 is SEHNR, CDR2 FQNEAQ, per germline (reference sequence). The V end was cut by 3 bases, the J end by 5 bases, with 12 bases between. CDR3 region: CASSFRGYEDTQYF. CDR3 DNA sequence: TGTGCCAGCAGCTTTAGGGGCTATGAAGATACGCAGTATTTT.

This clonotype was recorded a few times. For the CDR3, the DNA is TGTGCCAGCAGCTTGGTTTGGTGGACCGGGGAGCTGTTTTTT. As protein: CASSLVWWTGELFF. The rearrangement joins TRBV5-6 to TRBJ2-2, with D uncertain. CDR3 length: 14 residues. Trimming removed 0 bases at V and 5 bases at J, with 8 bases between. Germline CDR1 and CDR2: SGHDT and YYEEEE. The full variable domain, completed using reference TRBV5-6 and TRBJ2-2, is DAGVTQSPTHLIKTRGQQVTLRCSPKSGHDTVSWYQQALGQGPQFIFQYYEEEERQRGNFPDRFSGHQFPNYSSELNVNALLLGDSALYLCASSLVWWTGELFFGEGSRLTVL.

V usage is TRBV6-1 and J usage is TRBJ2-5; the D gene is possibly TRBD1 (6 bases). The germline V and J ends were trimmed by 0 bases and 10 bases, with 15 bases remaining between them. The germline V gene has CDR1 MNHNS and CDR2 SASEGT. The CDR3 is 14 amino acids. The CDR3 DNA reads TGTGCCAGCAGTGAAGCCGCCGGACAGCCACGCCAGTACTTC. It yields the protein CASSEAAGQPRQYF.

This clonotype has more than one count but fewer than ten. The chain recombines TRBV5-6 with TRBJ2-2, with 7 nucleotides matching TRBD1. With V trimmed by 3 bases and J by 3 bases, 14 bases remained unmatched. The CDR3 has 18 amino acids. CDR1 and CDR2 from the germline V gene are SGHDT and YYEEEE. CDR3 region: CASSYNPLRQGDTGELFF. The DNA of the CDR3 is TGTGCCAGCAGCTATAACCCTCTAAGACAGGGCGACACCGGGGAGCTGTTTTTT.

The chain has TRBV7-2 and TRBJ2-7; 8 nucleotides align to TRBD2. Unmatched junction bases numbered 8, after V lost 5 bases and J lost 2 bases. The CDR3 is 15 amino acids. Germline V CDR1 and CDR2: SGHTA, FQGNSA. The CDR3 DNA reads TGTGCCAGCAGCCCAGGACTAGCCAGGACCTACGAGCAGTACTTC. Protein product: CASSPGLARTYEQYF.

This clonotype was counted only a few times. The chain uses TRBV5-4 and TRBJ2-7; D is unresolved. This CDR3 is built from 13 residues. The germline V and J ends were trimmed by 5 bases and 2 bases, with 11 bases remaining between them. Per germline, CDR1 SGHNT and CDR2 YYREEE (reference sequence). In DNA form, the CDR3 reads TGTGCCAGCAGTTCGGACCCGGCCTACGAGCAGTACTTC. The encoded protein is CASSSDPAYEQYF. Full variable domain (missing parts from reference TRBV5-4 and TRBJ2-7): ETGVTQSPTHLIKTRGQQVTLRCSSQSGHNTVSWYQQALGQGPQFIFQYYREEENGRGNFPPRFSGLQFPNYSSELNVNALELDDSALYLCASSSDPAYEQYFGPGTRLTVT.

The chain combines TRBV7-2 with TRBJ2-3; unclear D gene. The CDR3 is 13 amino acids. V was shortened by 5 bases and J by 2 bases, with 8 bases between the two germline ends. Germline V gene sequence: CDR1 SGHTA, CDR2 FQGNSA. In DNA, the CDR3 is TGTGCCAGCAGCCGCCTTGACACAGATACGCAGTATTTT. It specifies CASSRLDTDTQYF.

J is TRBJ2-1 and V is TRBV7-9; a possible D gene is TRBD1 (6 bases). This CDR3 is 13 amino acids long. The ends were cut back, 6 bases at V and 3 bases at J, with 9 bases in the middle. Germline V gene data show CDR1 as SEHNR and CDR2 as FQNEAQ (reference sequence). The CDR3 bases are TGTGCCAGCAGGGCGGACAGCTACAATGAGCAGTTCTTC. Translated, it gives CASRADSYNEQFF.

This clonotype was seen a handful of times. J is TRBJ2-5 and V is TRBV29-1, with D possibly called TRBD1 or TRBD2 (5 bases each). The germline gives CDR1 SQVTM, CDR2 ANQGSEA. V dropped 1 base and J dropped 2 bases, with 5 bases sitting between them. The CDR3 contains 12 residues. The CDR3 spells CSVEGGQETQYF. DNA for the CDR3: TGCAGCGTTGAAGGGGGGCAAGAGACCCAGTACTTC. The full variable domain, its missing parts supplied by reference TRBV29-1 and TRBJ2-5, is SAVISQKPSRDICQRGTSLTIQCQVDSQVTMMFWYRQQPGQSLTLIATANQGSEATYESGFVIDKFPISRPNLTFSTLTVSNMSPEDSSIYLCSVEGGQETQYFGPGTRLLVL.

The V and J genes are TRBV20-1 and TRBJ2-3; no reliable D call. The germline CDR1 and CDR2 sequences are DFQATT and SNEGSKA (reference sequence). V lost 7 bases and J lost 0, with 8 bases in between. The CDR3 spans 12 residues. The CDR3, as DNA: TGCAGTGTACCGCTTAGCACAGATACGCAGTATTTT. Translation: CSVPLSTDTQYF.

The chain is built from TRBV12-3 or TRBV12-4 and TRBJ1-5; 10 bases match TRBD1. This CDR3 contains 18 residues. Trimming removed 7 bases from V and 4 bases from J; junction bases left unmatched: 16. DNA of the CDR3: TGTGCCAGCATCTCCCGGCCCGGGACAGGGGAACTTAATCAGCCCCAGCATTTT. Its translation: CASISRPGTGELNQPQHF.

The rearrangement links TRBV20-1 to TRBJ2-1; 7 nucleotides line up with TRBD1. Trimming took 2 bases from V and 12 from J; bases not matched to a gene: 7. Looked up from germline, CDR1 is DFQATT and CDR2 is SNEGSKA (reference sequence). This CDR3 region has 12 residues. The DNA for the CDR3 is TGCAGTGCTAGAACCCCGGGACAGATGCAGTTCTTC. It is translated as CSARTPGQMQFF.

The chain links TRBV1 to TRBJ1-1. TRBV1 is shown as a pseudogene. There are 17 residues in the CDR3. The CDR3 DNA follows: TGCACCAGCAGCCAAGATAAGGTAGGCCAGACGAACACTGAAGCTTTCTTT. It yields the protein CTSSQDKVGQTNTEAFF.

CDR3 loop: CASSTWGPTDTQYF. The DNA of the CDR3 is TGTGCCAGCAGCACCTGGGGTCCCACAGATACGCAGTATTTT. The chain couples TRBV7-3 to TRBJ2-3, with D uncertain. V was clipped by 5 bases and J by 2 bases, with 11 bases between them. CDR1 and CDR2 (germline): SGHTA, FQGTGA. CDR3 size: 14 residues.

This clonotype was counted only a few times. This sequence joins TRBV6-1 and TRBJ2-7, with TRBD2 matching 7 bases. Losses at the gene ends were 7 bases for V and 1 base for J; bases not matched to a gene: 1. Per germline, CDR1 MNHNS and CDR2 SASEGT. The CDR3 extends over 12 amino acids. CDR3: CASTSGSYEQYF. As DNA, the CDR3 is TGTGCCAGCACTAGCGGTTCCTACGAGCAGTACTTC.

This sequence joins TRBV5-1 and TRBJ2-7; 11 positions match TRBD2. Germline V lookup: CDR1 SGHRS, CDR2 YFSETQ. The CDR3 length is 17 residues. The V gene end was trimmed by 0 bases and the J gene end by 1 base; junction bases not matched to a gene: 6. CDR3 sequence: CASSLVSGRARSYEQYF. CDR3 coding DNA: TGCGCCAGCAGCTTGGTTAGCGGGAGGGCCCGGTCCTACGAGCAGTACTTC.

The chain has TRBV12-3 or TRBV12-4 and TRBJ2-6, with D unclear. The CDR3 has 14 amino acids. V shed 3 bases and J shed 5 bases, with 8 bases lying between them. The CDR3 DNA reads TGTGCCAGCAGTTTCTTAGGGAGGGCCAACGTCCTGACTTTC. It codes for CASSFLGRANVLTF.

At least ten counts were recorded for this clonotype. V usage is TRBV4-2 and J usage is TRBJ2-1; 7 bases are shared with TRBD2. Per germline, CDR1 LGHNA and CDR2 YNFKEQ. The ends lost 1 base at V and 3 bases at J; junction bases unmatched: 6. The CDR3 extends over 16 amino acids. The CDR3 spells CASSQGGGSDYNEQFF. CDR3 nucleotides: TGTGCCAGCAGCCAAGGCGGCGGGAGCGACTACAATGAGCAGTTCTTC.

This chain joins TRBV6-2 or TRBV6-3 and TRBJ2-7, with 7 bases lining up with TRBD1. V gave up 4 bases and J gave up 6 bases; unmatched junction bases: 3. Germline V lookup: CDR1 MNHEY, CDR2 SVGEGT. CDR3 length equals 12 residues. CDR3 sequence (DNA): TGTGCCAGCAGTTGGACAGGCCTCGAGCAGTACTTC. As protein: CASSWTGLEQYF.

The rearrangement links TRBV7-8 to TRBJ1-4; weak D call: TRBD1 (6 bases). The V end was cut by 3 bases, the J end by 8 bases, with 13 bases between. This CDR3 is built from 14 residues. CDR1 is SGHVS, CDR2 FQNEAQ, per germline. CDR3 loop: CASSFGGEKEKLFF. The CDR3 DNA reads TGTGCCAGCAGCTTCGGGGGCGAGAAAGAAAAACTGTTTTTT.

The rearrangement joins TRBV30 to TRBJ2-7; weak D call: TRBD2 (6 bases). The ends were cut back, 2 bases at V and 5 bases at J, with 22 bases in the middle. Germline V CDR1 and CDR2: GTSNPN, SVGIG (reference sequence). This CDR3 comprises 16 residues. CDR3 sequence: CAWSFDGGSLKNEQYF. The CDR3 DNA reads TGTGCCTGGAGTTTCGATGGGGGGAGTCTAAAGAACGAGCAGTACTTC.

The CDR3 reads CASSPLRDTEAFF. CDR3 sequence (DNA): TGTGCCAGCAGCCCTCTGAGGGACACTGAAGCTTTCTTT. The V and J genes are TRBV5-6 and TRBJ1-1; D not resolved. The V end was cut by 4 bases, the J end by 3 bases, with 10 bases between. Germline V gene lookup returns CDR1 SGHDT and CDR2 YYEEEE. The CDR3 totals 13 residues.

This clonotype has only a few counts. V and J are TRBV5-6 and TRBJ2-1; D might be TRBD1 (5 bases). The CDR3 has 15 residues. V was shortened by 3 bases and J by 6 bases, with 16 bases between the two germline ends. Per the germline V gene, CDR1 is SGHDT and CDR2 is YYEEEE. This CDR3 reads CASSSYPQGINEQFF. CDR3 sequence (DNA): TGTGCCAGCAGCTCCTATCCCCAGGGTATCAATGAGCAGTTCTTC.

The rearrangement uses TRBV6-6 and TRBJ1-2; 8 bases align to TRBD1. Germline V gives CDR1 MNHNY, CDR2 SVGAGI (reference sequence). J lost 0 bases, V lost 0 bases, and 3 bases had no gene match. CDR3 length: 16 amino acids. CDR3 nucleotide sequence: TGTGCCAGCAGTTACTCGATACAGGGGGCTAACTATGGCTACACCTTC. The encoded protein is CASSYSIQGANYGYTF.

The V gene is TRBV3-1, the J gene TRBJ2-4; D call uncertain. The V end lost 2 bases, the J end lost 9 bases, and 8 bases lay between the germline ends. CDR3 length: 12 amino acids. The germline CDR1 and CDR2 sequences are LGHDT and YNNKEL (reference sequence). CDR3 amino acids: CASSQSSSIQYF. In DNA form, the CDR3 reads TGTGCCAGCAGCCAATCCAGTAGCATTCAGTACTTC.

The CDR3 loop is CASSWDVLAGDYNEQFF. The CDR3 DNA is TGTGCCAGCAGTTGGGACGTTCTAGCGGGGGACTACAATGAGCAGTTCTTC. This chain links TRBV12-3 or TRBV12-4 with TRBJ2-1, with 10 bases that match TRBD2. The CDR3 is 17 residues long. J lost 3 bases, V lost 4 bases, and 9 bases had no gene match.

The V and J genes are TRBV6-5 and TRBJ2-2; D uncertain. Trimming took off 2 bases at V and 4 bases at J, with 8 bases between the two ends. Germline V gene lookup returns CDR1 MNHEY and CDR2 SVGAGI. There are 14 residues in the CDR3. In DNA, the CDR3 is TGTGCCAGCAGTTACGGCCGACGCACCGGGGAGCTGTTTTTT. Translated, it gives CASSYGRRTGELFF.

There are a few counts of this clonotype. CDR3 in amino acids: CASSQGIGMGTDTQYF. CDR3 DNA: TGCGCCAGCAGCCAAGGTATCGGTATGGGCACAGATACGCAGTATTTT. J is TRBJ2-3 and V is TRBV4-3; unclear D gene. Per the germline V gene, CDR1 is LGHNA and CDR2 is YSLEER. The CDR3 consists of 16 residues. V shed 1 base and J shed 1 base, with 12 bases lying between them.

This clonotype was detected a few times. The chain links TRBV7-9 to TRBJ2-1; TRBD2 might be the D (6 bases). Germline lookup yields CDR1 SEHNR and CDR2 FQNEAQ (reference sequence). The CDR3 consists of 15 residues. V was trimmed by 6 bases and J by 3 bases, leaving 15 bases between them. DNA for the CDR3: TGTGCCAGCAGTTATTCCGGAGGGGACTACAATGAGCAGTTCTTC. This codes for CASSYSGGDYNEQFF. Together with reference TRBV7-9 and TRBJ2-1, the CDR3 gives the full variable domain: DTGVSQNPRHKITKRGQNVTFRCDPISEHNRLYWYRQTLGQGPEFLTYFQNEAQLEKSRLLSDRFSAERPKGSFSTLEIQRTEQGDSAMYLCASSYSGGDYNEQFFGPGTRLTVL.